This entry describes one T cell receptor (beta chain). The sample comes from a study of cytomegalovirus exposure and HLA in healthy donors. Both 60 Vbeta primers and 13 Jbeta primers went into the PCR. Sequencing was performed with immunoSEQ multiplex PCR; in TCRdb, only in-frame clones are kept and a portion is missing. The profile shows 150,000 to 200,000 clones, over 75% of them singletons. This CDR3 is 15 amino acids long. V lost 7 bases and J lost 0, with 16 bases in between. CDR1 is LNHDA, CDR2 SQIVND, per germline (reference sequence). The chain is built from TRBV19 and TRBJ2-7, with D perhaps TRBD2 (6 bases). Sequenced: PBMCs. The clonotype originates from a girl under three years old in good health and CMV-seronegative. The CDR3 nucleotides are TGTGCCAGTACCCCCCGGGGGTCCCGCTCCTACGAGCAGTACTTC. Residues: CASTPRGSRSYEQYF.